Presented here are 3 T cell receptor beta chains from one specimen sequenced in a study of blood T cell repertoires in COVID-19. Method: immunoSEQ multiplex PCR; TCRdb's copy keeps in-frame clones and lacks some. The sample includes about 170,000 clones, around nine tenths of them seen just once. The source material was peripheral blood. The source is a man aged 70-80 years with acute or convalescent COVID-19.

The V gene is TRBV2, the J gene TRBJ2-1; TRBD2 is a possible D gene (6 bases). Germline V CDR1 and CDR2: SNHLY, FYNNEI. V was shortened by 7 bases and J by 6 bases, with 19 bases between the two germline ends. The CDR3 loop spans 15 amino acids. Here the CDR3 reads CASTRDSQVINEQFF. For the CDR3, the DNA is TGTGCCAGCACCCGGGACTCCCAGGTTATCAATGAGCAGTTCTTC. Supplemented by reference TRBV2 and TRBJ2-1, the full variable domain reads EPEVTQTPSHQVTQMGQEVILRCVPISNHLYFYWYRQILGQKVEFLVSFYNNEISEKSEIFDDQFSVERPDGSNFTLKIRSTKLEDSAMYFCASTRDSQVINEQFFGPGTRLTVL.

The gene calls are TRBV12-5 and TRBJ1-1; 7 positions agree with TRBD1. CDR3 length: 15 amino acids. CDR1 is LGHNT, CDR2 FRNRAP, per germline. V gave up 6 bases and J gave up 0 bases; unmatched junction bases: 7. Here the CDR3 DNA reads TGTGCTAGTGGCCTGGGACAGCTAATGAACACTGAAGCTTTCTTT. It translates to CASGLGQLMNTEAFF.

In this sample, this clone turned up a few times. The V and J genes are TRBV2 and TRBJ1-5, with 8 bases aligning to TRBD1. Germline CDR1 reads SNHLY; CDR2 reads FYNNEI. J lost 6 bases, V lost 1 base, and 2 bases had no gene match. The CDR3 length is 14 residues. Here the CDR3 DNA reads TGTGCCAGCAGTGAAGGGACAGGGCCTCAGCCCCAGCATTTT. Its protein product is CASSEGTGPQPQHF.